These T cell receptor beta chains were read from a single sample in a study of T cells in Graves' hyperthyroidism and ophthalmopathy. TCRdb processed the multiplex PCR reads anew with MiXCR; each CDR3 protein has one entry. The data show some 600,000 distinct CDR3 sequences, about 15% seen once. Material for sequencing was blood. All receptors come from a woman aged 30 to 39 with Graves' hyperthyroidism that later progressed to Graves' ophthalmopathy. The CDR3 runs from the conserved cysteine through the conserved F or W. The order of the fields is J gene, clone size, V gene, D gene, CDR3 protein, CDR3 DNA. The D gene is left open where the match is weak. Part of the rows lack a size; the others show once, few, many or a class for expanded clones.

>TRBJ2-3|few|TRBV28|NA
CASSLEGDRAGGTDTQYF
TGTGCCAGCAGTTTAGAGGGGGACAGAGCGGGAGGCACAGATACGCAGTATTTT
>TRBJ1-5|few|TRBV4-1|TRBD1
CASSPGQGSQPQHF
TGCGCCAGCAGCCCCGGACAGGGAAGTCAGCCCCAGCATTTT
>TRBJ1-5|NA|TRBV20-1|NA
CSARDTGENNQPQHF
TGCAGTGCTAGAGATACCGGGGAGAACAATCAGCCCCAGCATTTT
>TRBJ2-4|NA|TRBV7-2|NA
CASSPRLSPGNIQYF
TGTGCCAGCAGCCCTCGGCTCTCTCCAGGAAACATTCAGTACTTC
>TRBJ1-1|many|TRBV2|TRBD1
CASRDRGAFF
TGTGCCAGCAGGGACAGGGGAGCTTTCTTT
>TRBJ2-1|few|TRBV25-1|NA
CASSDWQYNEQFF
TGTGCCAGCAGTGACTGGCAATACAATGAGCAGTTCTTC
>TRBJ2-7|once|TRBV5-8|NA
CASSTPGTPYEQYF
TGTGCCAGCAGCACACCCGGGACACCGTACGAGCAGTACTTC
>TRBJ2-1|NA|TRBV7-2|NA
CASSLLEGIQSYNEQFF
TGTGCCAGCAGCTTATTGGAGGGAATCCAGTCCTACAATGAGCAGTTCTTC
>TRBJ1-1|NA|TRBV4-3|TRBD1
CASSQALDRGRHTEAFF
TGCGCCAGCAGCCAAGCCTTGGACAGGGGGCGTCACACTGAAGCTTTCTTT
>TRBJ1-3|few|TRBV12-3/TRBV12-4|NA
CASSYAGKGNTIYF
TGTGCCAGCAGTTACGCTGGCAAAGGAAACACCATATATTTT
>TRBJ2-2|few|TRBV9|TRBD2
CASSVSRSGIDGELFF
TGTGCCAGCAGCGTTTCCCGTAGCGGGATCGACGGGGAGCTGTTTTTT
>TRBJ1-1|once|TRBV6-1|NA
CASSTGREAFF
TGTGCCAGCAGTACCGGTCGGGAAGCTTTCTTT
>TRBJ1-1|NA|TRBV7-6|NA
CASSFSAGNTEAFF
TGTGCCAGCAGCTTCAGTGCGGGGAACACTGAAGCTTTCTTT
>TRBJ1-1|few|TRBV3-1|NA
CASSQLPGARGIGVVYTEAFF
TGTGCCAGCAGCCAACTACCCGGGGCTCGGGGCATCGGAGTAGTGTACACTGAAGCTTTCTTT
>TRBJ2-3|many|TRBV2|NA
CASRGNSADTQYF
TGTGCCAGCAGGGGAAACTCGGCCGATACGCAGTATTTT
>TRBJ1-5|many|TRBV12-3/TRBV12-4|NA
CASSLAGPNQPQHF
TGTGCCAGCAGTTTGGCGGGCCCGAATCAGCCCCAGCATTTT
>TRBJ2-3|many|TRBV27|NA
CASSSDTQYF
TGTGCCAGCAGTTCAGATACGCAGTATTTT
>TRBJ1-2|many|TRBV7-2|TRBD1
CASSAGTGVYGYTF
TGTGCCAGCAGCGCCGGGACAGGGGTCTATGGCTACACCTTC
>TRBJ2-3|many|TRBV2|TRBD2
CASSPSSGSTDTQYF
TGTGCCAGCAGTCCTTCTAGCGGGAGTACAGATACGCAGTATTTT
>TRBJ2-5|many|TRBV27|NA
CASSLSDIPGETQYF
TGTGCCAGCAGTTTATCTGACATCCCGGGGGAGACCCAGTACTTC
>TRBJ2-1|many|TRBV6-1|TRBD1
CASKTGQGFNEQFF
TGTGCCAGCAAAACAGGACAGGGGTTCAATGAGCAGTTCTTC
>TRBJ1-5|many|TRBV28|NA
CASARSRSNQPQHF
TGTGCCAGCGCACGATCGCGGAGCAATCAGCCCCAGCATTTT
>TRBJ2-5|NA|TRBV5-1|NA
CASSIQSETQYF
TGCGCCAGCAGCATACAATCCGAGACCCAGTACTTC
>TRBJ2-5|many|TRBV19|TRBD2
CASSKSLAGKETQYF
TGTGCCAGTAGTAAGTCACTAGCGGGGAAAGAGACCCAGTACTTC
>TRBJ1-2|many|TRBV6-1|NA
CASRFGRNYGYTF
TGTGCCAGCAGATTTGGACGGAACTATGGCTACACCTTC
>TRBJ2-7|many|TRBV11-3|TRBD2
CASSPPGGLAGNEQYF
TGTGCCAGCAGCCCTCCCGGAGGGCTAGCGGGGAACGAGCAGTACTTC
>TRBJ2-5|few|TRBV5-1|NA
CASNSEIQETQYF
TGCGCCAGCAACTCAGAAATCCAAGAGACCCAGTACTTC
>TRBJ2-1|NA|TRBV12-5|NA
CASGFLRASSYNEQFF
TGTGCTAGTGGTTTTCTGCGAGCGAGCTCCTACAATGAGCAGTTCTTC
>TRBJ2-5|many|TRBV11-3|NA
CASSLVWTVQETQYF
TGTGCCAGCAGCTTAGTTTGGACAGTACAAGAGACCCAGTACTTC
>TRBJ2-7|NA|TRBV25-1|TRBD2
CASWGSGRAGSYEQYF
TGTGCCAGCTGGGGTAGCGGGAGGGCCGGGTCCTACGAGCAGTACTTC
>TRBJ1-1|many|TRBV20-1|NA
CSARESGEHTEAFF
TGCAGTGCTAGGGAGTCGGGGGAACACACTGAAGCTTTCTTT
>TRBJ2-7|many|TRBV11-2|TRBD2
CASSTGGYYEQYF
TGTGCCAGCAGCACCGGGGGGTATTACGAGCAGTACTTC
>TRBJ2-3|many|TRBV27|NA
CASSFHGGGAPDTQYF
TGTGCCAGCAGCTTCCACGGAGGGGGAGCCCCAGATACGCAGTATTTT
>TRBJ2-3|NA|TRBV13|NA
CASSPGGTGTQYF
TGTGCCAGCAGCCCAGGTGGGACTGGAACGCAGTATTTT
>TRBJ1-1|many|TRBV27|NA
CASRRVGHQGSTEAFF
TGTGCCAGCAGGAGGGTGGGACATCAAGGATCAACTGAAGCTTTCTTT
>TRBJ1-1|many|TRBV28|NA
CASSDGSLNTEAFF
TGTGCCAGCAGTGACGGTTCCTTGAACACTGAAGCTTTCTTT
>TRBJ1-1|many|TRBV20-1|NA
CSARWGGGVAEAFF
TGCAGTGCTAGATGGGGGGGTGGAGTGGCTGAAGCTTTCTTT
>TRBJ2-3|many|TRBV6-5|NA
CASSYSPRVGTDTQYF
TGTGCCAGCAGTTACTCACCCAGGGTAGGCACAGATACGCAGTATTTT
>TRBJ2-7|NA|TRBV6-2/TRBV6-3|NA
CASRYSGEQYF
TGTGCCAGCAGGTACTCTGGCGAGCAGTACTTC
>TRBJ1-1|few|TRBV7-9|TRBD1
CASSKPGQGLRDTEAFF
TGTGCCAGCAGCAAACCGGGACAGGGGCTCCGGGACACTGAAGCTTTCTTT
>TRBJ2-3|many|TRBV2|NA
CASTQSSTDTQYF
TGTGCCAGCACCCAGAGCAGCACAGATACGCAGTATTTT
>TRBJ2-2|many|TRBV7-2|TRBD2
CASSDPLEREDWTGELFF
TGTGCCAGCAGTGATCCATTGGAGCGGGAGGACTGGACCGGGGAGCTGTTTTTT
>TRBJ2-2|many|TRBV29-1|NA
CSVVDTGELFF
TGCAGCGTCGTTGACACCGGGGAGCTGTTTTTT
>TRBJ1-1|few|TRBV6-1|NA
CASSPQPRQGLNTEAFF
TGTGCCAGCAGTCCGCAGCCTCGACAAGGTTTGAACACTGAAGCTTTCTTT
>TRBJ2-1|many|TRBV7-3|NA
CASSLSSWAHEQFF
TGTGCCAGCAGCTTAAGTAGCTGGGCCCATGAGCAGTTCTTC
>TRBJ1-2|many|TRBV6-2/TRBV6-3|TRBD1
CASSLGQQYGYTF
TGTGCCAGCAGCCTGGGACAGCAGTATGGCTACACCTTC
>TRBJ2-1|NA|TRBV20-1|NA
CSARSPSWAYNEQFF
TGCAGTGCTAGATCACCTAGTTGGGCCTACAATGAGCAGTTCTTC
>TRBJ2-5|many|TRBV28|TRBD2
CASSNSGGVQETQYF
TGTGCCAGCAGCAATAGTGGGGGGGTTCAAGAGACCCAGTACTTC
>TRBJ2-5|many|TRBV19|TRBD1
CASSSLRTGSGETQYF
TGTGCCAGTAGTTCACTCCGGACAGGGTCCGGGGAGACCCAGTACTTC
>TRBJ1-1|many|TRBV6-5|NA
CASSYSTLGLTEAFF
TGTGCCAGCAGTTACTCCACGCTCGGGCTCACTGAAGCTTTCTTT
>TRBJ1-1|many|TRBV30|NA
CAWSRHLNTEAFF
TGTGCCTGGAGCCGACACCTGAACACTGAAGCTTTCTTT
>TRBJ1-2|many|TRBV4-3|TRBD1
CASSQVVGTGLYGYTF
TGCGCCAGCAGCCAAGTAGTGGGGACAGGGCTCTATGGCTACACCTTC